Shown below are 20 T cell receptor beta chains from a single sample sequenced in a study of shared clonotypes between healthy human individuals. Assay: immunoSEQ multiplex PCR; the TCRdb copy retains only in-frame clones and omits some. The profile shows approximately 480,000 clones, 75% to 80% of them singletons. Specimen: PBMCs. All receptors derive from a woman between 40 and 55 years old in good health. Some clones in this sample may be carry-over from other donors' samples.

The V and J genes are TRBV6-1 and TRBJ2-7, with D perhaps matching TRBD1 or TRBD2 (5 bases each). This CDR3 contains 17 residues. V lost 0 bases and J 2 bases, leaving 17 bases between the germline ends. The germline gives CDR1 MNHNS, CDR2 SASEGT. The CDR3 bases are TGTGCCAGCAGTGAAGCTGGGCATGGGACCGACGCCTACGAGCAGTACTTC. It codes for CASSEAGHGTDAYEQYF.

The V and J genes are TRBV11-2 and TRBJ1-5; D gene unclear. The CDR3 has 14 residues. Per germline, CDR1 SGHAT and CDR2 FQNNGV. V lost 1 base and J lost 1, with 5 bases in between. The CDR3 loop reads CASSLVGSNQPQHF. CDR3 nucleotide sequence: TGTGCCAGCAGCTTAGTTGGCAGCAATCAGCCCCAGCATTTT. The whole variable domain, remainder taken from reference TRBV11-2 and TRBJ1-5, is EAGVAQSPRYKIIEKRQSVAFWCNPISGHATLYWYQQILGQGPKLLIQFQNNGVVDDSQLPKDRFSAERLKGVDSTLKIQPAKLEDSAVYLCASSLVGSNQPQHFGDGTRLSIL.

This chain joins TRBV27 and TRBJ2-7; 9 nucleotides agree with TRBD2. The ends lost 4 bases at V and 5 bases at J; junction bases unmatched: 9. The CDR3 loop spans 15 amino acids. Germline V lookup: CDR1 MNHEY, CDR2 SMNVEV (reference sequence). The chain's CDR3 is CASSWAGGPNHEQYF. In nucleotides, the CDR3 is TGTGCCAGCAGTTGGGCGGGAGGGCCGAACCACGAGCAGTACTTC.

The V gene is TRBV21-1, the J gene TRBJ2-5; TRBD2, the table's D call, was not compared with the DNA. TRBV21-1 is a pseudogene locus. This CDR3 region has 19 residues. For the CDR3, the DNA is TGTGCCAGCAACGATCGCGCCTCCCCGGGAGGGCTCCCCCAAGAGACCCAGTACTTC. It specifies CASNDRASPGGLPQETQYF.

This clone came up a few times. The chain couples TRBV11-3 to TRBJ2-2; D unresolved. Trimming stripped 5 bases from V and 2 bases from J, with 3 bases between. Germline-derived CDR1 and CDR2 are SGHNT and YENEEA. The CDR3 is 12 residues long. DNA of the CDR3: TGTGCCAGCAGCCATAACACCGGGGAGCTGTTTTTT. It encodes CASSHNTGELFF.

The chain carries TRBV28 and TRBJ2-5; 12 nucleotides line up with TRBD2. This CDR3 spans 15 amino acids. CDR1 is MDHEN, CDR2 SYDVKM, per germline. V lost 2 bases, J lost 5 bases, and 3 bases stayed unmatched. CDR3 in DNA: TGTGCCAGCAGTTTAAGACTAGCGGGAGTCGAGACCCAGTACTTC. This translates into CASSLRLAGVETQYF.

Comments on this clone: The sample has other DNA sequences that encode this CDR3 too. The chain couples TRBV27 to TRBJ1-1, with D perhaps matching TRBD1 (5 bases). V dropped 3 bases and J dropped 3 bases, with 8 bases sitting between them. The CDR3 is 13 residues long. CDR1 is MNHEY and CDR2 is SMNVEV in the germline V gene (reference sequence). In DNA, the CDR3 is TGTGCCAGCAGTTTGTCCAGGGACACTGAAGCTTTCTTT. Protein: CASSLSRDTEAFF.

The V call is TRBV7-9, the J call TRBJ1-2, with D unresolved. The CDR3 is made up of 14 amino acids. Deletions cut 5 bases from V and 5 bases from J, with 15 bases between. Germline V gene sequence: CDR1 SEHNR, CDR2 FQNEAQ (reference sequence). CDR3 amino acids: CASSTVPMGYGYTF. The CDR3 bases are TGTGCCAGCAGCACAGTACCAATGGGGTATGGCTACACCTTC.

The chain combines TRBV5-4 with TRBJ2-3, with 7 bases aligning to TRBD1. V lost 4 bases to trimming and J lost 8 bases; unmatched junction nucleotides: 13. The CDR3 spans 15 residues. CDR1 and CDR2 from the germline V gene are SGHNT and YYREEE (reference sequence). The DNA for the CDR3 is TGTGCCAGCAGCCAAACAACAGGGGAGAGGGGTACGCAGTATTTT. Its translation is CASSQTTGERGTQYF.

The CDR3 DNA reads as TGTGCCAGCAGGGGACAGGGCAGCTCCTACGAGCAGTACTTC. Translation: CASRGQGSSYEQYF. The chain employs TRBV28 and TRBJ2-7, with 9 nucleotides matching TRBD1. The V segment lost 6 bases and the J segment 0 bases; nucleotides outside the gene matches: 3. There are 14 residues in the CDR3. Germline CDR1 MDHEN, CDR2 SYDVKM.

This clone was detected only once. This rearrangement joins TRBV15 to TRBJ2-1, with a possible D match to TRBD1 (5 bases). CDR1 LNHNV and CDR2 YYDKDF come from the germline V gene (reference sequence). The CDR3 sequence is 17 residues long. Trimming took off 9 bases at V and 0 bases at J, with 21 bases between the two ends. CDR3 nucleotides: TGTGCCACGGGGCAAGAGGCGGACCTCAGCTCCTACAATGAGCAGTTCTTC. Translating it yields CATGQEADLSSYNEQFF.

The V and J genes are TRBV18 and TRBJ2-3, with D possibly being TRBD1 (6 bases). Trimming shortened V by 4 bases and J by 0 bases, and 17 bases separated the two germline ends. Germline-derived CDR1 and CDR2 are KGHSH and LQKENI. The CDR3 contains 17 residues. The CDR3 sequence is CASSQTLQGSSTDTQYF. CDR3 DNA sequence: TGTGCCAGCTCACAAACCTTACAGGGTTCCAGCACAGATACGCAGTATTTT. Supplemented by reference TRBV18 and TRBJ2-3, the full variable domain reads NAGVMQNPRHLVRRRGQEARLRCSPMKGHSHVYWYRQLPEEGLKFMVYLQKENIIDESGMPKERFSAEFPKEGPSILRIQQVVRGDSAAYFCASSQTLQGSSTDTQYFGPGTRLTVL.

This clone was recorded once. V and J are TRBV15 and TRBJ2-3, with D possibly matching TRBD2 (5 bases). V dropped 5 bases and J dropped 2 bases, with 14 bases sitting between them. CDR3 length: 15 residues. The germline gives CDR1 LNHNV, CDR2 YYDKDF (reference sequence). This CDR3 reads CATSGSYGDTDTQYF. The DNA for the CDR3 is TGTGCCACCAGCGGGAGCTATGGCGACACAGATACGCAGTATTTT.

The chain joins TRBV11-2 to TRBJ1-1; TRBD1 is a possible D gene (6 bases). The CDR3 extends over 14 amino acids. Germline-derived CDR1 and CDR2 are SGHAT and FQNNGV. The V and J ends lost 5 bases and 10 bases respectively, with 20 bases between them. The CDR3 sequence: CASSPDRSSRGAFF. The CDR3 DNA follows: TGTGCCAGCAGCCCCGACAGGTCGAGTAGGGGAGCTTTCTTT.

This clone was recorded many times. This chain links TRBV19 with TRBJ2-3, with D maybe TRBD2 (5 bases). Germline CDR1 LNHDA, CDR2 SQIVND (reference sequence). V lost 3 bases, J lost 5 bases, and 12 bases lay in between. CDR3 length: 14 amino acids. The CDR3 loop is CASSIRTGEDTQYF. The CDR3 coding sequence is TGTGCCAGTAGTATTCGGACCGGGGAAGATACGCAGTATTTT.

V is TRBV7-6 and J is TRBJ2-7, with D possibly matching TRBD1 (5 bases). CDR3 size: 12 residues. V was pared by 1 base and J by 7 bases, with 8 bases between. Per germline, CDR1 SGHVS and CDR2 FNYEAQ. CDR3 sequence reads: CASSLGGSEQYF. The CDR3 DNA sequence: TGTGCCAGCAGCTTAGGGGGCAGTGAGCAGTACTTC.

The CDR3 here is CASSTSGTAVNEQFF. DNA for the CDR3: TGTGCCAGCAGTACATCCGGGACCGCCGTCAATGAGCAGTTCTTC. The J gene is TRBJ2-1, the V gene TRBV7-9; tentatively, D is TRBD1 or TRBD2 (5 bases each). The CDR3 has 15 residues. The germline CDR1 and CDR2 sequences are SEHNR and FQNEAQ (reference sequence). Trimming left V 6 bases short and J 6 bases short, with 18 bases between.

The chain employs TRBV11-2 and TRBJ2-5, with D maybe TRBD2 (6 bases). The CDR3 is made up of 15 amino acids. With 7 bases removed from V and 5 bases from J, the gap between germline ends came to 20 bases. Per germline, CDR1 SGHAT and CDR2 FQNNGV. CDR3 nucleotides: TGTGCCAGCACCATCGGGGCGGGATGGGTCGAGACCCAGTACTTC. Amino acids: CASTIGAGWVETQYF.

The CDR3 here is CASTWGTSGSNEQFF. DNA of the CDR3: TGTGCCAGCACCTGGGGGACTAGCGGGAGTAATGAGCAGTTCTTC. The chain combines TRBV2 with TRBJ2-1; 14 bases are a match to TRBD2. CDR1 is SNHLY, CDR2 FYNNEI, per germline. CDR3 length equals 15 residues. Losses at the gene ends were 7 bases for V and 7 bases for J; bases not matched to a gene: 6.

The chain links TRBV12-5 to TRBJ1-1; unclear D gene. Germline CDR1 LGHNT, CDR2 FRNRAP. Trimming left V 1 base short and J 7 bases short, with 10 bases between. This CDR3 is 13 amino acids long. The chain's CDR3 is CASGLELNFEAFF. As DNA, the CDR3 is TGTGCTAGTGGTTTGGAACTTAACTTTGAAGCTTTCTTT. The whole variable domain, filled in from reference TRBV12-5 and TRBJ1-1, reads DARVTQTPRHKVTEMGQEVTMRCQPILGHNTVFWYRQTMMQGLELLAYFRNRAPLDDSGMPKDRFSAEMPDATLATLKIQPSEPRDSAVYFCASGLELNFEAFFGQGTRLTVV.